These T cell receptor beta chains were read from a single sample in a study of identical twins. Via MiXCR, TCRdb re-called the 5' RACE reads, giving one row per CDR3 protein. The sample has roughly 630,000 distinct CDR3 sequences; about 7% are singletons. A further study also used this sample, focusing on yellow fever vaccine responses in identical twins.

Sequencing used PBMCs. Receptors originate from a woman under 30 in good health. The CDR3 runs from the conserved cysteine through the conserved F or W. The D gene is left open where the match is weak. Some rows mark clone size as missing; the rest say once, few, many or name a class of expanded clone.

D | J | length | V | size | DNA | CDR3
TRBD2 | TRBJ2-2 | 18 | TRBV3-1 | NA | TGTGCCAGCAGCCAAGTTCTCAGCGGGAGTTCGAACACCGGGGAGCTGTTTTTT | CASSQVLSGSSNTGELFF
TRBD2 | TRBJ2-7 | 17 | TRBV12-3/TRBV12-4 | few | TGTGCCAGCAGTTTGGGGACAGCTAGCGGGAGCAACTACGAGCAGTACTTC | CASSLGTASGSNYEQYF
TRBD1 | TRBJ2-3 | 17 | TRBV10-1 | few | TGCGCCAGCAGTGAGTGGACAGGTCGGGGAGGCACAGATACGCAGTATTTT | CASSEWTGRGGTDTQYF
NA | TRBJ2-7 | 12 | TRBV20-1 | few | TGCAGTGCTAGAGTTGGTGGTAGCGAGCAGTACTTC | CSARVGGSEQYF
NA | TRBJ2-3 | 15 | TRBV10-3 | NA | TGTGCCATCAGTCCCCTCGGGGACAGCACAGATACGCAGTATTTT | CAISPLGDSTDTQYF
NA | TRBJ2-2 | 15 | TRBV19 | NA | TGTGCCAGTAGGACGACAGTTTTAAACACCGGGGAGCTGTTTTTT | CASRTTVLNTGELFF
NA | TRBJ2-7 | 14 | TRBV28 | few | TGTGCCAGCAGTTTTTCAGGGCCCGAGTACGAGCAGTACTTC | CASSFSGPEYEQYF
TRBD1 | TRBJ2-7 | 13 | TRBV29-1 | NA | TGCAGCGTGGGGGGGGGACAGGGGTACGAGCAGTACTTC | CSVGGGQGYEQYF
NA | TRBJ2-2 | 14 | TRBV20-1 | NA | TGCAGTGCTCTTTCTCGGACCAAGACCGGGGAGCTGTTTTTT | CSALSRTKTGELFF
TRBD2 | TRBJ2-3 | 14 | TRBV27 | many | TGTGCCAGCAGCCGGAGCGGGGGGCCAGATACGCAGTATTTT | CASSRSGGPDTQYF